This T cell receptor (beta chain) came from a study of metastatic and nonmetastatic thyroid tumors. Study at large: Repertoire comparisons spanned blood and tumor or nodule tissue from malignant and benign thyroid patients.

This clone was counted between two and nine times. A much bigger clone sits one base away, suggesting this may be a read error. The identical CDR3 is also encoded by other nucleotide sequences in the sample. Using MiXCR, TCRdb reanalyzed the PCR reads. The sample yields around 65,000 clones, 14% seen once. The CDR3 covers 15 residues. After removal of 3 bases from V and 5 bases from J, the junction contained 6 bases not matched to a gene. Patients underwent thyroid surgery, and none had received any treatment before it. The sample consisted of blood. The clonotype comes from a male donor with papillary thyroid cancer or a benign thyroid nodule (not recorded which). Some clones in this sample may be carry-over from other donors' samples. The V call is TRBV12-3 or TRBV12-4, the J call TRBJ2-4, with 8 bases that match TRBD2. Here the CDR3 reads CASSFREGRQNIQYF. Written as DNA, the CDR3 is TGTGCCAGCAGTTTCCGGGAGGGACGCCAAAACATTCAGTACTTC.